This T cell receptor beta chain was sequenced during a study of Tregs in tolerant kidney transplant recipients. Study-wide results and limits: Few patients were studied, so findings need validation in larger groups. The most relevant donor-specific Treg TCRbeta repertoire apparently came from expansion with activated donor B cells.

Trimming removed 0 bases from V and 2 bases from J, with 8 bases in between. The CDR3 is 15 amino acids. The germline gives CDR1 SGHRS, CDR2 YFSETQ. The table came from immunoSEQ multiplex PCR; TCRdb's copy has only in-frame clones and leaves some out. The sample consists of around 230,000 clones, roughly four fifths of them appearing once. This clone was seen more than once but under ten times. The antigen is unknown. The clonotype originates from a human donor in good health. The sequencing input was CD4+ T cells from blood. J is TRBJ1-4 and V is TRBV5-1; D might be TRBD1 (6 bases). CDR3 amino acids: CASSLAGGTNEKLFF. The CDR3, as DNA: TGCGCCAGCAGCTTGGCCGGGGGCACTAATGAAAAACTGTTTTTT.